Listed below are T cell receptor beta chains from one sample, sequenced in a study of OX40 agonist ivuxolimab in advanced cancers. Profiling relied on immunoSEQ multiplex PCR, and the TCRdb table lists in-frame clones only, not all of them. This table has tens of thousands of clones, more than 70% appearing once. The sample consisted of CD4+ or CD8+ T cells sorted from blood, taken in a trial of the OX40 agonist ivuxolimab. Every receptor here comes from an adult with an advanced solid tumor such as melanoma, head and neck, liver or kidney cancer. CDR3s include the opening cysteine and the closing phenylalanine or tryptophan. Each record gives: CDR3 DNA, CDR3 protein, J gene, V gene, D gene, clone size. A D gene is named only where the DNA matches it firmly. Clone size is not always given. Where it is, it says once, few, many or a class for expanded clones.

TGTGCCAGCACCGATTACCAGGGAGGCTCACCCCTCCACTTT	CASTDYQGGSPLHF	TRBJ1-6	TRBV27	NA	NA
TGTGCCAGCAGCCCCAGGGACAGGGCGGGTTCTGGGGCCAACGTCCTGACTTTC	CASSPRDRAGSGANVLTF	TRBJ2-6	TRBV4-2	TRBD1	NA
TGCGCCAGCAGCCAAGCAGGGACAGGGGGAGACACTGAAGCTTTCTTT	CASSQAGTGGDTEAFF	TRBJ1-1	TRBV4-3	TRBD1	once
TGTGCCAGCAGTTACGGCCAGGGCGGTACCTACGAGCAGTACTTC	CASSYGQGGTYEQYF	TRBJ2-7	TRBV6-5	NA	NA
TGTGCCAGCAGCTTGGGGGGCGGCGGAAACACCATATATTTT	CASSLGGGGNTIYF	TRBJ1-3	TRBV5-6	NA	once
TGTGCCAGCAGGGACACGGGACATCTGACAACTAATGAAAAACTGTTTTTT	CASRDTGHLTTNEKLFF	TRBJ1-4	TRBV2	NA	NA
TGTGCCAGCAGCTTATGGGGAGATAACACCGGGGAGCTGTTTTTT	CASSLWGDNTGELFF	TRBJ2-2	TRBV7-8	NA	NA
TGTGCCAGCAGCTTAGATCCCGACAGGGGTGGCACCGGGGAGCTGTTTTTT	CASSLDPDRGGTGELFF	TRBJ2-2	TRBV11-3	TRBD1	once
TGTGCCAGCAGCCCATTGGGGGTAGTGAGCACTGAAGCTTTCTTT	CASSPLGVVSTEAFF	TRBJ1-1	TRBV7-9	NA	NA
TGCGCCAGCAGCTTGGAAGGGACCCAGGGAGTGGGAAAACTGTTTTTT	CASSLEGTQGVGKLFF	TRBJ1-4	TRBV5-1	NA	NA
TGCAGCGTTGGGGACGGGAACGGGAATGAAAAACTGTTTTTT	CSVGDGNGNEKLFF	TRBJ1-4	TRBV29-1	NA	NA
TGTGCCAGCAGTTACCGGCAGGGGAACTATGGCTACACCTTC	CASSYRQGNYGYTF	TRBJ1-2	TRBV6-5	NA	NA
TGTGCCAGCAGCTTGACAGTTAACTATGGCTACACCTTC	CASSLTVNYGYTF	TRBJ1-2	TRBV11-2	NA	NA
TGCGCCAGCAGTCTTGACAGGGGGCGGGACGAGCAGTACTTC	CASSLDRGRDEQYF	TRBJ2-7	TRBV4-1	TRBD1	NA
TGTGCCAGCAGCGACGCATCGGGCGGCTACACCTTC	CASSDASGGYTF	TRBJ1-2	TRBV7-9	NA	many
TGTGCCAGCAGCGTGGACGGTAGCAATCAGCCCCAGCATTTT	CASSVDGSNQPQHF	TRBJ1-5	TRBV9	NA	few
TGTGCCAGTAGTACAAAACCGGGACTGGTCGACTTGGAGCAGTTCTTC	CASSTKPGLVDLEQFF	TRBJ2-1	TRBV19	NA	once
TGCGCCAGCAGAGTTGAGGGACAGGGTGGAGAGACCCAGTACTTC	CASRVEGQGGETQYF	TRBJ2-5	TRBV5-1	TRBD1	NA
TGCGCCAGCAGCTCGGGGGGCCCCCAGCAAGTAGAGCAGTTCTTC	CASSSGGPQQVEQFF	TRBJ2-1	TRBV5-1	NA	NA
TGTGCCAGTAGTTCCCTTCAACAGGGGTACCAAGAGACCCAGTACTTC	CASSSLQQGYQETQYF	TRBJ2-5	TRBV19	TRBD1	NA
TGTGCCAGCATGGGACGTACCTCTGGAAACACCATATATTTT	CASMGRTSGNTIYF	TRBJ1-3	TRBV6-1	NA	NA
TGTGCCAGCAGTTCGGGACGAGGGTCCACTGAAGCTTTCTTT	CASSSGRGSTEAFF	TRBJ1-1	TRBV6-5	NA	NA
TGTGCCAGCTCCACCGGGGAGACCCAGTACTTC	CASSTGETQYF	TRBJ2-5	TRBV18	NA	NA
TGTGCCAGCAGTTCCCCTAGCGGGGGGCCCTACGAGCAGTACTTC	CASSSPSGGPYEQYF	TRBJ2-7	TRBV6-5	TRBD2	once
TGTGCCAGCAGCCAGTTAGAGGGGTACACTGAAGCTTTCTTT	CASSQLEGYTEAFF	TRBJ1-1	TRBV6-1	NA	NA
TGTGCCAGTAGTATGCGGGGACCCCTCCACTTT	CASSMRGPLHF	TRBJ1-6	TRBV19	NA	NA
TGTGCCAGTAGTATAGCGGACCGTGAAAAACTGTTTTTT	CASSIADREKLFF	TRBJ1-4	TRBV19	NA	NA
TGTGCCAGCAGGCCGGGACAGATCTACGAGCAGTACTTC	CASRPGQIYEQYF	TRBJ2-7	TRBV6-6	TRBD1	NA
TGTGCCAGCAGTCCACGGACTCAGCAATCGGACCAGTACTTC	CASSPRTQQSDQYF	TRBJ2-5	TRBV6-6	NA	once
TGTGCCAGCAGCCCCACCGGGACAGCAGCTGGAAACACCATATATTTT	CASSPTGTAAGNTIYF	TRBJ1-3	TRBV5-4	TRBD1	once
TGTGCCAGCAGCCCAAAACTAGGCCGTAGCACAGATACGCAGTATTTT	CASSPKLGRSTDTQYF	TRBJ2-3	TRBV7-9	NA	NA
TGTGCCAGCAGTGAGCGACCGGGACAGGGGGCTTGGGCCAAAAACATTCAGTACTTC	CASSERPGQGAWAKNIQYF	TRBJ2-4	TRBV6-1	TRBD1	NA
TGTGCCAGTAGTCAGGGACAGGGTGTGAGCCAAGAGACCCAGTACTTC	CASSQGQGVSQETQYF	TRBJ2-5	TRBV19	TRBD1	once
TGTGCCAGCAGTTCAGGGGGCGCTGACTATGGCTACACCTTC	CASSSGGADYGYTF	TRBJ1-2	TRBV27	TRBD1	NA
TGTGCCAGCAGCCTGGAACGGGACAAGGGCTATGGCTACACCTTC	CASSLERDKGYGYTF	TRBJ1-2	TRBV5-4	NA	NA
TGTGCCAGTAGTATCAGGTCTAGCACAGATACGCAGTATTTT	CASSIRSSTDTQYF	TRBJ2-3	TRBV19	NA	NA
TGTGCCAGCAGGGCTCAGGATCGTAGCAATCAGCCCCAGCATTTT	CASRAQDRSNQPQHF	TRBJ1-5	TRBV6-1	NA	once
TGTGCCAGTAGTATAATGATCAGGGGCTGGAACACTGAAGCTTTCTTT	CASSIMIRGWNTEAFF	TRBJ1-1	TRBV19	NA	NA
TGTGCCAGCAGCTACGGGACTAGCGGGGGGGCAACAGATACGCAGTATTTT	CASSYGTSGGATDTQYF	TRBJ2-3	TRBV5-5	TRBD2	NA
TGTGCCATCAGTACTAGGGGGGCGCAAGAGACCCAGTACTTC	CAISTRGAQETQYF	TRBJ2-5	TRBV10-3	NA	NA
TGTGCCAGCAGTGAAAACAAGATATTGAACTATGGCTACACCTTC	CASSENKILNYGYTF	TRBJ1-2	TRBV6-1	NA	NA
TGCGCCAGCAGTGAGGGAGACAACTATGGCTACACCTTC	CASSEGDNYGYTF	TRBJ1-2	TRBV10-1	NA	NA
TGTGCCAGCAGTGAAGTAGGTTCTAACTATGGCTACACCTTC	CASSEVGSNYGYTF	TRBJ1-2	TRBV2	NA	NA
TGTGCCAGCAGCAAAACGTCTAGCGGCGACTACGAGCAGTACTTC	CASSKTSSGDYEQYF	TRBJ2-7	TRBV21-1	NA	NA
TGTGCCAGCAGTTTATCGGCGGGGGGGACAGATACGCAGTATTTT	CASSLSAGGTDTQYF	TRBJ2-3	TRBV27	TRBD2	NA
TGTGCCAGCAGCTTGGGCCTGGTCAGCGCTGGAAACACCATATATTTT	CASSLGLVSAGNTIYF	TRBJ1-3	TRBV5-5	NA	NA
TGTGCCAGCAGTTTGGGCCTAGCGGGGGGAAGCAATACGCAGTATTTT	CASSLGLAGGSNTQYF	TRBJ2-3	TRBV6-5	TRBD2	NA
TGTGCCAGCAGAGGACAGGGGGCCAGTACGGACGAGCAGTTCTTC	CASRGQGASTDEQFF	TRBJ2-1	TRBV6-1	TRBD1	NA
TGTGCCAGCAGTGGCGATTATGAAAAACTGTTTTTT	CASSGDYEKLFF	TRBJ1-4	TRBV2	NA	NA
TGTGCCAGCAGCTTGACGCAGGGGGACGACACTGAAGCTTTCTTT	CASSLTQGDDTEAFF	TRBJ1-1	TRBV5-6	TRBD1	NA
TGTGCCAGCAGCCGGGACTTCTGGCGGAGTAATTCACCCCTCCACTTT	CASSRDFWRSNSPLHF	TRBJ1-6	TRBV7-2	NA	NA
TGTGCCAGCTCACCCCTCCCCACAGGGACGAGCACTGAAGCTTTCTTT	CASSPLPTGTSTEAFF	TRBJ1-1	TRBV18	NA	once
TGTGCCAGCAGCTTGGGGACTAGCGGCCTTAGGGGGTACACAGATACGCAGTATTTT	CASSLGTSGLRGYTDTQYF	TRBJ2-3	TRBV7-2	TRBD2	NA
TGTGCCATCAGTTCCCAGACGGGACAGGGGGCGAATGAGCAGTTCTTC	CAISSQTGQGANEQFF	TRBJ2-1	TRBV10-3	TRBD1	NA
TGCGCCAGCAGCCAAGATACGGGCCAGAATCCTTACAATGAGCAGTTCTTC	CASSQDTGQNPYNEQFF	TRBJ2-1	TRBV4-3	NA	NA
TGTGCCAGCAGTTCGGGACAGAAGGTGCAAGAGACCCAGTACTTC	CASSSGQKVQETQYF	TRBJ2-5	TRBV6-5	TRBD1	NA
TGTGCCAGCAGCGCGCGGACAGGGTTCACCGGGGAGCTGTTTTTT	CASSARTGFTGELFF	TRBJ2-2	TRBV7-2	TRBD1	NA
TGTGCCAGCAGCGGGGTGGGTGGCGAGCAGTACTTC	CASSGVGGEQYF	TRBJ2-7	TRBV9	NA	NA
TGTGCCAGCAGCCCCGACCGGGTGGCAACGGCTGGAAACACCATATATTTT	CASSPDRVATAGNTIYF	TRBJ1-3	TRBV5-5	NA	NA
TGTGCCAGCAGCCTGGACGGCACCTACGAGCAGTACTTC	CASSLDGTYEQYF	TRBJ2-7	TRBV11-3	NA	NA